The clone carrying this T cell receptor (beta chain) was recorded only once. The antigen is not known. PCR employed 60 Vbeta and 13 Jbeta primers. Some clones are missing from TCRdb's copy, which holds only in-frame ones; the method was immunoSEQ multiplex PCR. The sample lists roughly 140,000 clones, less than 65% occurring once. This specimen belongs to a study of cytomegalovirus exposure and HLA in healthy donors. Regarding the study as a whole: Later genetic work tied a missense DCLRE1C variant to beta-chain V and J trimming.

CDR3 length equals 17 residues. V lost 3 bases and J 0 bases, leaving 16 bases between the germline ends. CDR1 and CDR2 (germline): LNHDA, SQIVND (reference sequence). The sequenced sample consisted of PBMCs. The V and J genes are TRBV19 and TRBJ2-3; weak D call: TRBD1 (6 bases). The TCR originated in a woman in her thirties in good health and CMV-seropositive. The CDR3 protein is CASSIGQTLPSTDTQYF. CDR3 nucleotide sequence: TGTGCCAGTAGTATCGGACAGACACTCCCTAGCACAGATACGCAGTATTTT.